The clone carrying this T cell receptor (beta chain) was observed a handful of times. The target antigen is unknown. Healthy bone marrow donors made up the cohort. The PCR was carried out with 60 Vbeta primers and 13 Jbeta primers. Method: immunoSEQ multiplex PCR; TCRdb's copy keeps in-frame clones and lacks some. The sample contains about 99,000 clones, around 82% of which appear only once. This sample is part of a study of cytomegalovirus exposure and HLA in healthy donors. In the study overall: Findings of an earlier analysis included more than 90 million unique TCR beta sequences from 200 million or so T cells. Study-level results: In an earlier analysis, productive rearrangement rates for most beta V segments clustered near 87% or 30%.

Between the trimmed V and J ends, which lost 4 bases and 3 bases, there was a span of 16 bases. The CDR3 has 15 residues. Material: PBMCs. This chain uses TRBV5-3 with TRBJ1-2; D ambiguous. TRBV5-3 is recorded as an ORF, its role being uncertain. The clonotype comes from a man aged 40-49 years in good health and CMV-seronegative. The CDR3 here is CARSRGDCVDYGYTF. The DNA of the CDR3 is TGTGCCAGAAGCCGAGGAGATTGTGTAGACTATGGCTACACCTTC.